Included here is one T cell receptor (beta chain) sequence, with context. The antigen remains undetermined. The data were taken from a study of T cell responses to AZD1222 COVID-19 vaccine. Sequenced by immunoSEQ multiplex PCR; TCRdb stores in-frame clones only, minus some. Of over 130,000 clones listed, approximately 90% were seen once; the top ten hold approximately 4%. Whole-study results and caveats: The donor group comprised mostly white British people and more females; the analysis possibly underestimated clonal diversity. Spike-specific TCR repertoires showed rising breadth and depth after two AZD1222 doses.

This CDR3 is built from 11 residues. V lost 8 bases, J lost 11 bases, and 12 bases lay in between. The source is an adult who received the AZD1222 COVID-19 vaccine. Material: peripheral blood, obtained 28 days after the second AZD1222 dose. The rearrangement links TRBV12-3 or TRBV12-4 to TRBJ1-4, with D maybe TRBD1 (5 bases). The CDR3 is CASVGRGKLFF. In nucleotides, the CDR3 is TGTGCCAGCGTGGGAAGGGGCAAACTGTTTTTT.